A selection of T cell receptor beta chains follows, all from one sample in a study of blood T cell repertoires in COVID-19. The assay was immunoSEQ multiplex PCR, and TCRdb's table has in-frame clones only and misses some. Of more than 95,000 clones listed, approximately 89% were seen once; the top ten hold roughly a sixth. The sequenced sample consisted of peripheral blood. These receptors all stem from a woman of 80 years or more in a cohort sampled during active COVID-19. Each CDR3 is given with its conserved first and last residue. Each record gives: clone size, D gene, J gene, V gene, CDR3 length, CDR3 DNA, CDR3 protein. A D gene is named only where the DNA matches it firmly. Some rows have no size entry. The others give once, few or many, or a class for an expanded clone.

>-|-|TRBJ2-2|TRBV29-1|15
TGCAGCGCCCGGCAGGGGCAGCGCACACCCGGGGAGCTGTTTTTT
CSARQGQRTPGELFF
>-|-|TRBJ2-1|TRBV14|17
TGTGCCAGCAGCCAAGGAGACGCAGGGGCTGACTACAATGAGCAGTTCTTC
CASSQGDAGADYNEQFF
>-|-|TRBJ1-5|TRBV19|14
TGTGCCAGTAGGAGGACAGTTAGCAATCAGCCCCAGCATTTT
CASRRTVSNQPQHF
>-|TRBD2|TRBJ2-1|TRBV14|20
TGTGCCAGCAGCTCCCGCCCAAAGCGGGAAAAGGACCCCCTGTACAATGAGCAGTTCTTC
CASSSRPKREKDPLYNEQFF
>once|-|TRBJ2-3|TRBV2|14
TGTGCCAGCAGCCGGGACTTAACCACAGATACGCAGTATTTT
CASSRDLTTDTQYF
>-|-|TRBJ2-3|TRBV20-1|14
TGCAGTGCTAGTGGCCGGGGGGCCACAGATACGCAGTATTTT
CSASGRGATDTQYF
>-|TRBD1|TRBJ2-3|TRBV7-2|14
TGTGCCAGCAGCTTTGACAGGGGGCAAGATACGCAGTATTTT
CASSFDRGQDTQYF
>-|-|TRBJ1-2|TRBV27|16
TGTGCCAGCAGTTTATCACCGGGAGAGTCTTACTATGGCTACACCTTC
CASSLSPGESYYGYTF
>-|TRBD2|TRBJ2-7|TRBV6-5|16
TGTGCCAGCAGTTACTCGGGTTCTAGCGGCTCCTACGAGCAGTACTTC
CASSYSGSSGSYEQYF
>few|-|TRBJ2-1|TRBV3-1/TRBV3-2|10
TGTGCCAGCGGCCTCCCGGAGCAGTTCTTC
CASGLPEQFF
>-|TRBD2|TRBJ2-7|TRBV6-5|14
TGTGCCAGCAGGGAGGGACTAGCGGTACGCGAGCAGTACTTC
CASREGLAVREQYF
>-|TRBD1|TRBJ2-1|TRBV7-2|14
TGTGCCAGCAGAACCGGGACAGGGAAGAATGAGCAGTTCTTC
CASRTGTGKNEQFF
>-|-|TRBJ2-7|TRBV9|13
TGTGCCAGCAGCGTAGGCGGCGAGGGTGTGCAGTACTTC
CASSVGGEGVQYF
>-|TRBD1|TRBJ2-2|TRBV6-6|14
TGTGCCAGCAAGGGGACAGGAGGATCGGGGGAGCTGTTTTTT
CASKGTGGSGELFF
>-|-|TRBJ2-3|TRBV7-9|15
TGTGCCAGCAGCTTAGAGGCGGGTCGCACAGATACGCAGTATTTT
CASSLEAGRTDTQYF
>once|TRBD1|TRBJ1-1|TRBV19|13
TGTGCCAGTTGGAGAGACAGGGGGGCCGAAGCTTTCTTT
CASWRDRGAEAFF
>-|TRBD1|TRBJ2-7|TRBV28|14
TGTGCCAGCAGTCAAGGACAGGGGGTGAGAGAGCAGTACTTC
CASSQGQGVREQYF
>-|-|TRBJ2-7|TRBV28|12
TGTGCCGCGCTGGGCCCTCTGGGCGAGCAGTACTTC
CAALGPLGEQYF
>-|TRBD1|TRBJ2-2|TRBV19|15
TGTGCCAGTAGGGGACAGGATCCGAACACCGGGGAGCTGTTTTTT
CASRGQDPNTGELFF
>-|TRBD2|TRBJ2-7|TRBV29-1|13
TGCAGCGCCGGCTCCGGGGGGGGCTACGAGCAGTACTTC
CSAGSGGGYEQYF
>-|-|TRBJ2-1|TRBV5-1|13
TGCGCCAGCAGCTTGGTCGGGTCCAATGAGCAGTTCTTC
CASSLVGSNEQFF
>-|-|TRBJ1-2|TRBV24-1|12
TGTGCCACCAGTGATTTCTACTATGGCTACACCTTC
CATSDFYYGYTF
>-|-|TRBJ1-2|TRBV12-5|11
TGTGCTAGTGGCCTCGTGAGGGGCTACACCTTC
CASGLVRGYTF
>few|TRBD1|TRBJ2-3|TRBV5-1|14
TGCGCCAGCAGCGCGGGACAGGGTACAGATACGCAGTATTTT
CASSAGQGTDTQYF
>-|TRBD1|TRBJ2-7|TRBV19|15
TGTGCCAGTAGTAGGACAGGAATCGCCACCTACGAGCAGTACTTC
CASSRTGIATYEQYF
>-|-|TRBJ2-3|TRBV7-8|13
TGTGCCAGCAGCCCTGGGCGCACAGATACGCAGTATTTT
CASSPGRTDTQYF
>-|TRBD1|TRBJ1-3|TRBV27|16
TGTGCCAGCAGACCCGGGACAGGGTTCTCTGGAAACACCATATATTTT
CASRPGTGFSGNTIYF
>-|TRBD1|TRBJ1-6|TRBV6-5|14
TGTGCCAGCAATAGGGGGCTGGGTAATTCACCCCTCCACTTT
CASNRGLGNSPLHF
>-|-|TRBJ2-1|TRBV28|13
TGTGCCAGCAGTTTAAGAGGGAAGAATGAGCAGTTCTTC
CASSLRGKNEQFF
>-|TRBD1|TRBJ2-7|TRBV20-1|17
TGCAGTGCTAGTATGCTCCCAGGGGGCAGGGAACCCTACGAGCAGTACTTC
CSASMLPGGREPYEQYF
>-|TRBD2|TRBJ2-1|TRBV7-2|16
TGTGCCAGCACCCTCAACGGTGGCGGGAGTCACAATGAGCAGTTCTTC
CASTLNGGGSHNEQFF